This entry concerns a single T cell receptor (beta chain). The antigen is unknown. One base away lies a much larger clone, so this may be a sequencing read error. These data come from a study of metastatic and nonmetastatic thyroid tumors. On the study more broadly: Across blood and tumor or nodule tissue, repertoires from malignant and benign thyroid patients were compared with one another. Study findings and constraints: It was reported that TCR beta diversity was significantly higher in malignant thyroid tumors than benign nodules, in blood and tumor.

Not a single patient had been given any form of treatment at any point before undergoing thyroid surgery. MiXCR reprocessed the PCR reads for TCRdb. The sample has roughly 40,000 clones; 16% are singletons. The germline CDR1 and CDR2 sequences are MNHEY and SVGEGT. V shed 5 bases and J 5 bases; nucleotides not matched to a gene: 13. The CDR3 is made up of 18 amino acids. This receptor was identified in a female donor with papillary thyroid cancer or a benign thyroid nodule (not recorded which). Some clones in this sample may be carry-over from other donors' samples. The sequencing input was blood. The V gene is TRBV6-2 or TRBV6-3, the J gene TRBJ2-3, with 13 bases lining up with TRBD2. CDR3 residues: CASSRTGLAGVYGDTQYF. CDR3 nucleotide sequence: TGTGCCAGCAGTCGTACAGGACTAGCGGGAGTCTACGGAGATACGCAGTATTTT.